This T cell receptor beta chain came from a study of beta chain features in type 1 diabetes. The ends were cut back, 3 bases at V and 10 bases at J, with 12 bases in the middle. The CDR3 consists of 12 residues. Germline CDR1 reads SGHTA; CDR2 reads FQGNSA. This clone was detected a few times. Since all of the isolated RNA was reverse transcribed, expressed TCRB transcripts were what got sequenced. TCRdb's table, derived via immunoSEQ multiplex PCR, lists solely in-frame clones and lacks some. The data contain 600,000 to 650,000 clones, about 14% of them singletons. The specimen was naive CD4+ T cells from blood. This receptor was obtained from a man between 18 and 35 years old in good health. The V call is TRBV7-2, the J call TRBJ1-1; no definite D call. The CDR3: CASSFSRPGAFF. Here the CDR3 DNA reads TGTGCCAGCAGCTTCTCCAGGCCTGGAGCTTTCTTT.